This entry concerns a single T cell receptor (beta chain). This clonotype was seen at least ten times. This clone's antigen is unknown. No base qualities exist here, and no much larger clone lies one base off it. Libraries of naive CD8 T cells were generated from roughly 20,000 to 1,000,000 sorted cells, with 10%, 30% or 50% of the purified RNA used. Naive CD8 T cells were FACS-sorted as CD8+CD4-CCR7+CD45RA+ on a BD FACSAria II into RLT Plus buffer. Detection sensitivity was tested by spiking Jurkat RNA equal to approximately 9 TCR copies' worth into samples containing roughly 19,000-1,000,000 naive CD8 T cells. CD8 T cells were enriched with RosetteSep CD8+ T Cell Enrichment Cocktail and Ficoll-Paque, followed by ACK red cell lysis. The library was prepared using PCR. TCRdb lists the instrument as Illumina HiSeq 4000. Bulk TCR libraries were prepared as previously described, using TCR primers listed in Table S5. Purification of total RNA was performed with the Qiagen AllPrep DNA/RNA kit. Before analysis, reads from multiple sequencing runs of the same library were pooled. The study's processing was this. Reads were retained only if their TCR constant sequence matched exactly, and those retained reads were trimmed to 150 nt and grouped according to their 12-nt molecular barcodes. Reads in each barcode group were sub-clustered using a 15% Levenshtein threshold, and a quality-weighted consensus sequence was built for each RNA molecule. Non-functional sequences were discarded, and so were lower-count sequences lying one edit away from another sequence. Based on fitting two negative binomial distributions, any barcode sub-cluster with under 20% of the maximum read count was discarded. TCRdb redid the processing of the public reads, applying fastp at Q25 and MiXCR, and retained in-frame beta chains. Rows merge per CDR3 protein into single entries with the most common DNA and genes. These V and J calls rely on TCRdb rather than the paper's analysis. The sample table contains approximately 54,000 distinct CDR3 sequences; only one count was recorded for approximately 25% of them. Over 1.5% of the sample comes from the top ten.

CDR1 and CDR2 are read off the germline V gene as MNHEY and SVGAGI. V was cut back by 0 bases and J by 3 bases, leaving a gap of 9 bases between them. The CDR3 covers 14 residues, taking in both the cysteine and the phenylalanine. The CDR3 DNA has 42 bases and is translated from base 1. These data come from a study of molecular identifiers for immune sequencing clone quantification (dated by TCRdb to 2017 to 2018). Regarding the complete study: For a replicate experiment, the RNA from either roughly 18,000 or 92,000 naive CD8 T cells was divided into five aliquots, and four of those aliquots went on to sequencing. The study was a methods study using CD8 T cells to benchmark molecular-identifier clustering-based TCR repertoire sequencing (MIDCIRS) and TCR RNA copy counting. The research as a whole found: Modeling estimated 3 to 3.5 recovered TCR RNA copies per cell, compared with about ten by digital PCR, which implies approximately 30% capture efficiency. Spiked-in Jurkat TCR RNA equivalent to a single cell was reported to be detectable even among fewer than 1.2 million naive CD8 T cells. In CMV-specific effector cells, over 99% of molecules were held by clones above 20 RNA copies, whereas under 1% of molecules were held by such clones in naive cells. Spiked-in Jurkat TCR RNA (about ten copies' worth), which is not part of the donor repertoire, was contained in the naive libraries. When barcode sub-clustering was left out, chimeric consensus sequences inflated TCR diversity, with chimeras reaching as high as 47%. Identical TCR molecules sharing a barcode could cause highly expanded clone sizes to be underestimated.

The clonotype was recovered from a human donor in good health. Some libraries in this study had Jurkat cell RNA spiked in. The sequenced sample was naive CD8+ T cells from blood, with Jurkat cell RNA spiked in. In the paper's terms, the cell subset or site label means: FACS-sorted CD8+CD4-CCR7+CD45RA+ naive T cells. This sequence uses TRBV6-5 and TRBJ2-7, with the D gene not confidently named. DNA sequence: TGTGCCAGCAGTTACTCGACGGGCGGCTACGAGCAGTACTTC. Its protein product is CASSYSTGGYEQYF.